What follows are 30 T cell receptor beta chains derived from one specimen sequenced in a study of CXCR3-negative and CXCR3-positive naive CD8 T cells. The study made its TRB cDNA libraries by 5' RACE, adding UMI labels. TCRdb reprocessed the 5' RACE reads, with one entry per CDR3 protein and no DNA. Here the sample table reports fewer than 55,000 distinct CDR3 sequences. The sample consisted of naive CXCR3- CD8+ T cells from blood. Regarding subset: CD45RO-CCR7+CD27+CD95- naive CD8+ T cells lacking CXCR3 (TNR3-). Source of these receptors: a human donor in good health. Some clones in this sample may be carry-over from other donors' samples.

The rearrangement joins TRBV5-1 to TRBJ2-1. The CDR3 totals 14 residues. From germline, CDR1 is SGHRS and CDR2 YFSETQ. CDR3 region: CASSYFGSYNEQFF.

This chain joins TRBV6-6 and TRBJ1-2; TCRdb's D call of TRBD1 is untestable without DNA. Germline V gives CDR1 MNHNY, CDR2 SVGAGI (reference sequence). The CDR3 spans 13 residues. The CDR3 loop is CAVEVTGNYGYTF.

This chain links TRBV7-6 with TRBJ2-7; TCRdb outputs TRBD1, but without DNA this stays unchecked. Looked up from germline, CDR1 is SGHVS and CDR2 is FNYEAQ. The CDR3 covers 15 residues. This CDR3 is CASSETGGGYYEQYF.

This chain connects TRBV15 to TRBJ2-1. This CDR3 contains 14 residues. CDR1 and CDR2 from the germline V gene are LNHNV and YYDKDF (reference sequence). The CDR3 sequence is CATSLPTYGNEQFF.

V gene TRBV7-3 combines with J gene TRBJ2-1. The CDR3 is 15 residues long. Germline V gene sequence: CDR1 SGHTA, CDR2 FQGTGA. This chain's CDR3 is CASSLHLGSYNEQFF.

The rearrangement links TRBV2 to TRBJ2-1; TCRdb proposes TRBD2, but this gene call is untestable without DNA. CDR3 length: 12 residues. The germline CDR1 and CDR2 sequences are SNHLY and FYNNEI. This CDR3 reads CASSESGGEQFF. The whole variable domain, remainder taken from reference TRBV2 and TRBJ2-1, is EPEVTQTPSHQVTQMGQEVILRCVPISNHLYFYWYRQILGQKVEFLVSFYNNEISEKSEIFDDQFSVERPDGSNFTLKIRSTKLEDSAMYFCASSESGGEQFFGPGTRLTVL.

This sequence joins TRBV24-1 and TRBJ2-7. There are 12 residues in the CDR3. Germline V gene data show CDR1 as KGHDR and CDR2 as SFDVKD. The CDR3 spells CATSDGDYEQYF.

V usage is TRBV7-3 and J usage is TRBJ2-1; TCRdb gives TRBD2 as the D gene, but with no DNA this cannot be confirmed. CDR3 length equals 15 residues. Germline CDR1 and CDR2: SGHTA and FQGTGA. CDR3 region: CASSPGLDFYNEQFF.

This chain links TRBV4-3 with TRBJ2-7. The CDR3 spans 14 residues. Per the germline V gene, CDR1 is LGHNA and CDR2 is YSLEER. The CDR3 here is CASRQDVQDYEQYF.

The chain combines TRBV12-3 or TRBV12-4 with TRBJ2-7; the TRBD1 assignment by TCRdb is unverifiable without DNA. The length of the CDR3 is 15 residues. This chain's CDR3 is CASGSWGDDPYEQYF.

The chain uses TRBV5-1 and TRBJ1-5. Germline V gives CDR1 SGHRS, CDR2 YFSETQ. This CDR3 spans 13 amino acids. This CDR3 is CASSRDGNQPQHF.

J is TRBJ2-2 and V is TRBV7-9; there is no DNA to check the TCRdb D call of TRBD2. Germline values: CDR1 SEHNR, CDR2 FQNEAQ (reference sequence). The CDR3 runs 17 residues. The CDR3 reads CASSLPSVGGDTGELFF.

The chain has TRBV12-3 or TRBV12-4 and TRBJ2-2; the D call of TRBD1 rests on TCRdb alone, since no DNA is present to check it. The CDR3 totals 16 residues. This CDR3 reads CASSNQQGAATGELFF.

The V call is TRBV12-3 or TRBV12-4, the J call TRBJ2-1; TCRdb's assignment of TRBD2 cannot be checked, as there is no DNA. The CDR3 totals 15 residues. The CDR3 loop reads CASTPLAGRIGEQFF.

V gene TRBV12-3 or TRBV12-4 combines with J gene TRBJ1-3. This CDR3 has 15 amino acids. This CDR3 reads CASSLSELSGNTIYF.

J is TRBJ1-4 and V is TRBV29-1; lacking DNA, the TRBD1 call made by TCRdb goes unchecked. From germline, CDR1 is SQVTM and CDR2 ANQGSEA. This CDR3 spans 14 amino acids. CDR3 amino acids: CSVSPRGLVEKLFF. The full variable domain, with the rest looked up from reference TRBV29-1 and TRBJ1-4, is SAVISQKPSRDICQRGTSLTIQCQVDSQVTMMFWYRQQPGQSLTLIATANQGSEATYESGFVIDKFPISRPNLTFSTLTVSNMSPEDSSIYLCSVSPRGLVEKLFFGSGTQLSVL.

The chain has TRBV19 and TRBJ2-5. The CDR3 spans 11 residues. The germline CDR1 and CDR2 sequences are LNHDA and SQIVND (reference sequence). This chain's CDR3 is CASTSSETQYF.

J is TRBJ2-1 and V is TRBV7-2; TCRdb picks TRBD1, but there is no DNA to check that call. The CDR3 extends over 14 amino acids. Germline V gene lookup returns CDR1 SGHTA and CDR2 FQGNSA. The CDR3 protein is CASSSPRGNNEQFF.

The chain links TRBV29-1 to TRBJ2-1; checking the TCRdb D call of TRBD2 is not possible without DNA. CDR1 SQVTM and CDR2 ANQGSEA come from the germline V gene. This CDR3 is built from 13 residues. CDR3 amino acids: CSVRRGGLDEQFF.

The V and J genes are TRBV15 and TRBJ2-7; TCRdb outputs TRBD1, but without DNA this stays unchecked. Germline V CDR1 and CDR2: LNHNV, YYDKDF (reference sequence). The CDR3 covers 15 residues. This chain's CDR3 is CATSDRGFTSYEQYF.

The chain employs TRBV27 and TRBJ2-1; TCRdb's D call of TRBD2 is untestable without DNA. CDR3 length: 15 residues. Germline CDR1 MNHEY, CDR2 SMNVEV (reference sequence). The CDR3 sequence is CASSIGLAGGNEQFF.

The chain uses TRBV9 and TRBJ2-7; TCRdb's D call, TRBD1, is unchecked because there is no DNA. Per the germline V gene, CDR1 is SGDLS and CDR2 is YYNGEE. The CDR3 runs 16 residues. The chain's CDR3 is CASSVALDMMGGEQYF.

The chain employs TRBV10-3 and TRBJ2-3; TCRdb outputs TRBD2, but without DNA this stays unchecked. The CDR3 runs to 15 residues. Germline-derived CDR1 and CDR2 are ENHRY and SYGVKD. CDR3 sequence: CAIRETSLSTDTQYF.

The chain recombines TRBV7-2 with TRBJ2-3. Per the germline V gene, CDR1 is SGHTA and CDR2 is FQGNSA. The CDR3 has 14 amino acids. CDR3 sequence: CASSGPYRTDTQYF.

This sequence joins TRBV20-1 and TRBJ1-5; TCRdb indicates TRBD1, and absent DNA this call remains unverified. The CDR3 loop spans 15 amino acids. The germline gives CDR1 DFQATT, CDR2 SNEGSKA (reference sequence). CDR3 in amino acids: CSARGAEAGYQPQHF.

This sequence joins TRBV29-1 and TRBJ1-2; checking the TCRdb D call of TRBD1 is not possible without DNA. The CDR3 consists of 15 residues. The germline V gene has CDR1 SQVTM and CDR2 ANQGSEA. This chain's CDR3 is CSVDLRGQGLKGYTF.

This chain links TRBV6-2 or TRBV6-3 with TRBJ1-5; the D call from TCRdb, TRBD1, cannot be confirmed without DNA. Germline assignment: CDR1 MNHEY and CDR2 SVGEGT. The CDR3 covers 17 residues. The CDR3 reads CASSTGRRDRGYQPQHF.

The V and J genes are TRBV29-1 and TRBJ1-2. The CDR3 runs 13 residues. Germline loops: CDR1 SQVTM, CDR2 ANQGSEA. This CDR3 reads CSEADGLAGGYTF. The entire variable domain, with the rest obtained from reference TRBV29-1 and TRBJ1-2, is as follows: SAVISQKPSRDICQRGTSLTIQCQVDSQVTMMFWYRQQPGQSLTLIATANQGSEATYESGFVIDKFPISRPNLTFSTLTVSNMSPEDSSIYLCSEADGLAGGYTFGSGTRLTVV.

The chain couples TRBV20-1 to TRBJ2-1. This CDR3 is 15 amino acids long. Germline CDR1 reads DFQATT; CDR2 reads SNEGSKA (reference sequence). CDR3 region: CSAKKLGSSYNEQFF.

This CDR3 reads CASSLIREETQYF. The V and J genes are TRBV7-9 and TRBJ2-5; TCRdb's assignment of TRBD1 cannot be checked, as there is no DNA. The CDR3 has 13 residues. In germline, CDR1 is SEHNR, CDR2 FQNEAQ (reference sequence).